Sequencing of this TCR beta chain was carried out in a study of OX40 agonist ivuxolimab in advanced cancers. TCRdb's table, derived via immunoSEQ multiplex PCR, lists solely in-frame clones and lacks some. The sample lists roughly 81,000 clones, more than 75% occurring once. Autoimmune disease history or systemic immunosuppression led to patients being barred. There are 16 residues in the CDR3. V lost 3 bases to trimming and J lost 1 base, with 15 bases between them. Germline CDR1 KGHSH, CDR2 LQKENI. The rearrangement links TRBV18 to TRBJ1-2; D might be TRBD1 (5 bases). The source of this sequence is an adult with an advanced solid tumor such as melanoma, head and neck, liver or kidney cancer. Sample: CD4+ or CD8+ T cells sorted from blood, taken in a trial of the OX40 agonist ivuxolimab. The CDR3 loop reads CASSPGQRSLNYGYTF. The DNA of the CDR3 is TGTGCCAGCTCACCGGGGCAGAGATCCCTTAACTATGGCTACACCTTC.